This T cell receptor beta chain was identified during a study of cytomegalovirus exposure and HLA in healthy donors (dated 2017 in TCRdb). For context, the study as a whole: The 500 to 800 repertoires of the first cohort and the 95 to 150 validation repertoires were produced on the same platform, according to a later analysis. The study combined high-throughput TCR immunosequencing, statistical association of individual TCRs with disease status, and machine learning to predict cytomegalovirus infection status. Along with the roughly 700-subject first cohort, a separate validation cohort of around 120 different subjects was used. The study was designed to test whether signatures of past pathogen exposure could be identified by cataloging public T cell receptors.

What the research found in general, with its limitations: Most TCR sequences were observed very rarely across donors, whereas some public TCRs were present in many individuals. In vitro tests confirmed that three of the cytomegalovirus-associated TCR beta chains recognize cytomegalovirus antigens. A later analysis lacked HLA typing for the validation cohort, so it scored co-occurrence in that cohort across all 110 or so repertoires. In a later analysis, TCRs clustered in the first cohort were found to also tend to co-occur in the roughly 110 validation repertoires, with 90% to 95% of cluster scores above 0. A total of about 180 TCR beta chains were listed by the study as associated with cytomegalovirus. The classifier was reported to diagnose cytomegalovirus status with high specificity and sensitivity in both the original cohort and the validation cohort. According to the authors, the approach could potentially be generalized to other disease states and immunological phenotypes.

Regarding this clone: Its recognized antigen is unknown. No base quality information exists; no much larger clone differs at one position.

The library was produced with the immunoSEQ multiplex PCR assay. In the original analysis: A statistical classification framework was developed to diagnose cytomegalovirus status using the catalog of TCR beta chain sequences. The table comes from immuneACCESS by way of TCRdb, which keeps in-frame sequences with V and J called. Part of the clones is missing from these tables; in studies checked, under half for an unresolved V gene and the rest for unknown reasons. V, J and clone size reflect that table, while D and trimming were determined from the DNA. The sample table shows about 120,000 clones, and roughly 90% are seen once. The ten largest clones add up to 6% to 7% of the sample. Trimming leaves V shorter by 6 bases and J shorter by 2 bases, with the junction holding 4 bases beyond the gene matches. The CDR3, cysteine through phenylalanine, is 14 amino acids long. Only the CDR3 part of the read is kept: 42 bases, read in frame from the first base. CDR1 MNHNS and CDR2 SASEGT are derived from the germline V gene.

The donors belonged to the validation cohort of around 130 subjects, which was separate from the roughly 700-subject first cohort. The sample consisted of PBMCs. This TCR came from a young woman in good health and CMV-seropositive. Rearrangement joined TRBV6-1 to TRBJ2-7; 10 central nucleotides agree with TRBD2. The nucleotide sequence is TGTGCCAGCAGGCGGACTAGCGGAACCTACGAGCAGTACTTC. Its product reads: CASRRTSGTYEQYF.